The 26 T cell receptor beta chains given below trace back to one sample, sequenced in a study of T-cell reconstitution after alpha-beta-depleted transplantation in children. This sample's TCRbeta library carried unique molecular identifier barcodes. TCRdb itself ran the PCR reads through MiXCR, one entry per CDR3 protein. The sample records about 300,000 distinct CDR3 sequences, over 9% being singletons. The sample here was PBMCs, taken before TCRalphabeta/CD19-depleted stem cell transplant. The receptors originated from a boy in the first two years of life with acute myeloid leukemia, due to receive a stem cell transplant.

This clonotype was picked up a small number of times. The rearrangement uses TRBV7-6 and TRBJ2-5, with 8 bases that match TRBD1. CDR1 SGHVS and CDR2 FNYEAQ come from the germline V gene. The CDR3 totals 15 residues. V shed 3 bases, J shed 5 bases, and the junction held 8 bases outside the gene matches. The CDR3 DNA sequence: TGTGCCAGCAGCTTCTGGCAGGGGGCGGCGGAGACCCAGTACTTC. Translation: CASSFWQGAAETQYF.

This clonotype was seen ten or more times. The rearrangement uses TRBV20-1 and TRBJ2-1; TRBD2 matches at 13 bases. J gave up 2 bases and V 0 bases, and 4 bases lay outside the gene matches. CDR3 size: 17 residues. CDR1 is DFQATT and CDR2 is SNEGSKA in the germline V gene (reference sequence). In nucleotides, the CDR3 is TGCAGTGCTAGAGATTGGACTAGCGGGAGTGCCTACAATGAGCAGTTCTTC. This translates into CSARDWTSGSAYNEQFF.

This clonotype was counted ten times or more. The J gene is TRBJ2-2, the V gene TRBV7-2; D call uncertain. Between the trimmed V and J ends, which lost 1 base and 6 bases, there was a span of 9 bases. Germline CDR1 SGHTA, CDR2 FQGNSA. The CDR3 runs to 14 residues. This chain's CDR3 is CASSLGLVAGELFF. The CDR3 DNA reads TGTGCCAGCAGCTTAGGCCTAGTCGCCGGGGAGCTGTTTTTT.

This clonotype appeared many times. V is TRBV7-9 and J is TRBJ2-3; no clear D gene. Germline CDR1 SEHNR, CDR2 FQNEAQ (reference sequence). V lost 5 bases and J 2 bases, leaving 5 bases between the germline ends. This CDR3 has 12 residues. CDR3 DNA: TGTGCCAGCAGCATCCTCACAGATACGCAGTATTTT. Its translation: CASSILTDTQYF.

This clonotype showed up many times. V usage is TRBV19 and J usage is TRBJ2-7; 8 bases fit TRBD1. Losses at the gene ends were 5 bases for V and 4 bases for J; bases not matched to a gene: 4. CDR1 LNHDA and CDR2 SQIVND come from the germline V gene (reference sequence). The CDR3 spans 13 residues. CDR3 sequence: CASSRQGWYEQYF. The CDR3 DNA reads TGTGCCAGTAGTCGACAGGGGTGGTACGAGCAGTACTTC.

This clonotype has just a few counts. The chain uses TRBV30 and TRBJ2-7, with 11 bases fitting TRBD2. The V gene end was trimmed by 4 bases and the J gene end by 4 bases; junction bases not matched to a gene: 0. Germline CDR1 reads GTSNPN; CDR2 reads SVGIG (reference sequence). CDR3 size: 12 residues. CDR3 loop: CAWTSGGYEQYF. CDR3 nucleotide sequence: TGTGCCTGGACTAGCGGGGGGTACGAGCAGTACTTC.

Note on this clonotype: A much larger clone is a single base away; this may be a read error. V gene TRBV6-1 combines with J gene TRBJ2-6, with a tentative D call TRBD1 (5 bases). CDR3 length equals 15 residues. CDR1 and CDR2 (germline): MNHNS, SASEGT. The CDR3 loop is CASIGLSSGANGLTF. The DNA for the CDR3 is TGTGCCAGCATTGGGCTCTCCTCTGGGGCCAACGGCCTGACTTTC.

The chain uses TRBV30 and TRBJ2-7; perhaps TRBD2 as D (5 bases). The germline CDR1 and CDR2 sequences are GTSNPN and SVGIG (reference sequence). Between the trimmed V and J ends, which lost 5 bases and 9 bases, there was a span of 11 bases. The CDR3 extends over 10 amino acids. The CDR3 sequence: CAWDNGRQYF. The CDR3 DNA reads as TGTGCCTGGGACAATGGGAGGCAGTACTTC.

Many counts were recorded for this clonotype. CDR3 nucleotides: TGTGCCAGCAGTTTCGGGGAACCCGGGGCCAACGTCCTGACTTTC. This gives the protein CASSFGEPGANVLTF. This chain uses TRBV12-3 or TRBV12-4 with TRBJ2-6; tentative D call: TRBD2 (5 bases). Trimming cost V 3 bases and J 4 bases, with 10 bases left between them. This CDR3 spans 15 amino acids.

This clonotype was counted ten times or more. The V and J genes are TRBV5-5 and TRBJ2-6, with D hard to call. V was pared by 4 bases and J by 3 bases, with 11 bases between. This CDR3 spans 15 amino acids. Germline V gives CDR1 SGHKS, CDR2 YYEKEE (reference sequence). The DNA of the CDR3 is TGTGCCAGCAGCCCTCAGGTTGGTGGGGCCAACGTCCTGACTTTC. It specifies CASSPQVGGANVLTF.

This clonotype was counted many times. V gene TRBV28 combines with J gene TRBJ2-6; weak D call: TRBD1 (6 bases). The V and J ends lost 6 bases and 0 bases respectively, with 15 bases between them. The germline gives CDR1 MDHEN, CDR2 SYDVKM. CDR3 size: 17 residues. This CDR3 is CASSPTGQNSGANVLTF. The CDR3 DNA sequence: TGTGCCAGCAGCCCAACAGGGCAAAACTCTGGGGCCAACGTCCTGACTTTC.

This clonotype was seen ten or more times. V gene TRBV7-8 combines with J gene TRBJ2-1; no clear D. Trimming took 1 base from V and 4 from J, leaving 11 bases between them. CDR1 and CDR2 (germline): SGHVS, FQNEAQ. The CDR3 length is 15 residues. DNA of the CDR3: TGTGCCAGCAGCTTAGGGCTCGTTCCGTACAATGAGCAGTTCTTC. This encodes CASSLGLVPYNEQFF.

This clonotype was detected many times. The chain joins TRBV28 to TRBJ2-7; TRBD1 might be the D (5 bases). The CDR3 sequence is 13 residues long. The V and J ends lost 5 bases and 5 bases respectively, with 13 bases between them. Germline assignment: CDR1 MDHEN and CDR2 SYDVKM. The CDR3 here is CASSQTGHNEQYF. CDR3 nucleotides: TGTGCCAGCAGTCAAACCGGACATAACGAGCAGTACTTC.

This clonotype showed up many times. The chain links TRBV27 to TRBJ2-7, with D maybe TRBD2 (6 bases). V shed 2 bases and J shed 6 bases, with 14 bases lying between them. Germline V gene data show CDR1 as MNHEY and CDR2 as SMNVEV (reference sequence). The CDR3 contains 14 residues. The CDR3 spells CASSLVPGLLEQYF. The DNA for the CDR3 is TGTGCCAGCAGTTTAGTACCGGGACTGCTCGAGCAGTACTTC.

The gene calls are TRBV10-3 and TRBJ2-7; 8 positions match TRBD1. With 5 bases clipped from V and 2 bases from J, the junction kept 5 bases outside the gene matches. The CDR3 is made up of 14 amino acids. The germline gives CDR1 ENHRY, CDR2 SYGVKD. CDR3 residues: CAISSRDRTYEQYF. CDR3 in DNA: TGTGCCATCAGTAGCCGGGACAGGACCTACGAGCAGTACTTC.

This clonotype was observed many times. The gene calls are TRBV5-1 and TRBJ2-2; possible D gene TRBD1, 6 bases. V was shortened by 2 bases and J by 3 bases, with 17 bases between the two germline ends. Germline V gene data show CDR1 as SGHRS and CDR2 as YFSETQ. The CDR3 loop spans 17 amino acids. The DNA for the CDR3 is TGCGCCAGCAGCTTCTTTCTTTTTGGGGGCGACACCGGGGAGCTGTTTTTT. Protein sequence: CASSFFLFGGDTGELFF.

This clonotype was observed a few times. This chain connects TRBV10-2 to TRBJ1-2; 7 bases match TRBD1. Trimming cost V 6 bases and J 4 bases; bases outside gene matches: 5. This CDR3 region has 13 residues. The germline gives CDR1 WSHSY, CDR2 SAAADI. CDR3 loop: CASSQGEVYGYTF. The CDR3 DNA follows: TGCGCCAGCAGCCAGGGGGAGGTCTATGGCTACACCTTC.

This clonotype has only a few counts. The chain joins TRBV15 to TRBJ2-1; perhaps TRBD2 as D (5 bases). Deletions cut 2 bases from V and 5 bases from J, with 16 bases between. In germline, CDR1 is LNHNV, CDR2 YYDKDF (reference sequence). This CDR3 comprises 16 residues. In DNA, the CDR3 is TGTGCCACCAGCAGATTTCCAGCGGAGTCTCACAATGAGCAGTTCTTC. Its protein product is CATSRFPAESHNEQFF.

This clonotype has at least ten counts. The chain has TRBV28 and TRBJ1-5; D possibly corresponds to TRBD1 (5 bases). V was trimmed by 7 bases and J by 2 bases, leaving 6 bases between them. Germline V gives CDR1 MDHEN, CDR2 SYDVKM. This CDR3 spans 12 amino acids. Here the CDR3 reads CASKGGNQPQHF. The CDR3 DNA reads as TGTGCCAGCAAAGGGGGCAATCAGCCCCAGCATTTT.

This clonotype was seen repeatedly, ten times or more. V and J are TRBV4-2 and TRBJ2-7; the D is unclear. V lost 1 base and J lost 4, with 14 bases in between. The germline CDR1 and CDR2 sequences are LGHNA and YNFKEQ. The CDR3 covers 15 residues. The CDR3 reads CASSQGQGPLYEQYF. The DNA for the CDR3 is TGTGCCAGCAGCCAAGGACAAGGCCCTCTTTACGAGCAGTACTTC.

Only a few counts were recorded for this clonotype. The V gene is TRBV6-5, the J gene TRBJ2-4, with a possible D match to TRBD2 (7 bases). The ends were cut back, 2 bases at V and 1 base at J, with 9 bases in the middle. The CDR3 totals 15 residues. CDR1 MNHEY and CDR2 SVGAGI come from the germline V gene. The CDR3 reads CASSYGGAAKNIQYF. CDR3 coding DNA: TGTGCCAGCAGTTACGGGGGGGCGGCCAAAAACATTCAGTACTTC.

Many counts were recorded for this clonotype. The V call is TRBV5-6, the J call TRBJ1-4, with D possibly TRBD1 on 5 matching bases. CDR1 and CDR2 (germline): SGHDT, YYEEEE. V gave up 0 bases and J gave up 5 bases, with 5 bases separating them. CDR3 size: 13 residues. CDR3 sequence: CASSLDRNEKLFF. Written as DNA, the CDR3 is TGTGCCAGCAGCTTGGACAGGAATGAAAAACTGTTTTTT.

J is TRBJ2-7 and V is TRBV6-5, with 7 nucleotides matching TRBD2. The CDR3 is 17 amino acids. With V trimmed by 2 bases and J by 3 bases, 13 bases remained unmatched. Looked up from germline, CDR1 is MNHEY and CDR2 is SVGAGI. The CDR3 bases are TGTGCCAGCAGTTACGCAGGGAGGGAATGGGTAGGCTACGAGCAGTACTTC. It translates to CASSYAGREWVGYEQYF.

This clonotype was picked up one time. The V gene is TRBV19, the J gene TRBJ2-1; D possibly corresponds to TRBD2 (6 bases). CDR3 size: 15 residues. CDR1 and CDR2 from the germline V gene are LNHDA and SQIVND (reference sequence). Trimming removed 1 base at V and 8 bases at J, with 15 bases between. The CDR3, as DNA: TGTGCCAGTAGTATAGTCGGGAGCGTTTTGGATGAGCAGTTCTTC. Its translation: CASSIVGSVLDEQFF.

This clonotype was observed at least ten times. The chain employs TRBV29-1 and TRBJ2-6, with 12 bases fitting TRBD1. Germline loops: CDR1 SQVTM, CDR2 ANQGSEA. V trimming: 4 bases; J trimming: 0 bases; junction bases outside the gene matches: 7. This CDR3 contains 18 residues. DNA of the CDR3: TGCAGCGTTGTCCTCTGGGACAGGGGGCCCTCTGGGGCCAACGTCCTGACTTTC. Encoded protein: CSVVLWDRGPSGANVLTF.

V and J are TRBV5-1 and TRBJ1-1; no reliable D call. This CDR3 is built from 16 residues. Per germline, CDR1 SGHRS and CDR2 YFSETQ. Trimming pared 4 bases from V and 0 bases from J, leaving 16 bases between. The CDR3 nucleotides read TGCGCCAGCAGCGCAACCCGACCGACCATGAACACTGAAGCTTTCTTT. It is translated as CASSATRPTMNTEAFF. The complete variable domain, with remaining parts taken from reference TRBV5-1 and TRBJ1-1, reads KAGVTQTPRYLIKTRGQQVTLSCSPISGHRSVSWYQQTPGQGLQFLFEYFSETQRNKGNFPGRFSGRQFSNSRSEMNVSTLELGDSALYLCASSATRPTMNTEAFFGQGTRLTVV.